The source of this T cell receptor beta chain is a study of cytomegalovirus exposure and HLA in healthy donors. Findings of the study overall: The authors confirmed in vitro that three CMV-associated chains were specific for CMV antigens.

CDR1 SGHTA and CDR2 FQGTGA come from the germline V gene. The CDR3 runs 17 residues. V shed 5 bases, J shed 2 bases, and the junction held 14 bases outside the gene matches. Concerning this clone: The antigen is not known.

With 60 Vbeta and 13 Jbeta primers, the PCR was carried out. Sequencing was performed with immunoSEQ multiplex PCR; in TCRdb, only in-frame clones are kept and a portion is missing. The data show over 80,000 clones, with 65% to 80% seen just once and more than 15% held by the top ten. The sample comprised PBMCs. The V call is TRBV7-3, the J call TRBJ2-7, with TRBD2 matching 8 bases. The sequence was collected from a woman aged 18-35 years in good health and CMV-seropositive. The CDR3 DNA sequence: TGTGCCAGCAGCCCCGCCCCCGTCAGCGGGGGCCCCTACGAGCAGTACTTC. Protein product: CASSPAPVSGGPYEQYF.